This paragraph covers one T cell receptor (beta chain) sequence. As yet, its antigen is unknown. A history of autoimmune disease or systemic immunosuppression excluded patients. Germline V gene sequence: CDR1 SGHRS, CDR2 YFSETQ. The CDR3 totals 14 residues. V lost 2 bases, J lost 4 bases, and 3 bases stayed unmatched. This sample stems from a study of OX40 agonist ivuxolimab in advanced cancers. Findings of the study overall: Both CD4+ and CD8+ T cell populations in blood had undergone clonal expansion by week 6 at 0.1 to 3.0 mg/kg. More expanded clones were seen, on average, in CD8+ T cells than in CD4+.

TCRdb's copy holds only in-frame clones and misses some; the assay was immunoSEQ multiplex PCR. In the table there are 70,000 to 100,000 clones, over 75% of which are singletons. The TCR originated in an adult with an advanced solid tumor such as melanoma, head and neck, liver or kidney cancer. The chain uses TRBV5-1 and TRBJ1-5; 7 nucleotides align to TRBD1. The input for sequencing was CD4+ or CD8+ T cells sorted from blood, taken in a trial of the OX40 agonist ivuxolimab. Here the CDR3 reads CASSFSGGNQPQHF. The CDR3 region has the DNA TGCGCCAGCAGCTTCTCAGGGGGAAATCAGCCCCAGCATTTT.